A selection of T cell receptor beta chains follows, all from one sample in a study of shared clonotypes between healthy human individuals. The table came from immunoSEQ multiplex PCR; TCRdb's copy has only in-frame clones and leaves some out. The sample has about 1.4 million clones, approximately 97% seen once. The sample consisted of naive CD4+ T cells sorted from blood. These receptors all come from a man aged 30 to 45 in good health. Both conserved end residues are part of each CDR3. Fields, in order: V gene, D gene, clone size, J gene, CDR3 DNA, CDR3 protein. A D gene is named only where the DNA matches it firmly. The listing skips clone size in some rows; elsewhere it reads once, few, many or a size class.

v_call: TRBV5-1; d_call: NA; clone_size: NA; j_call: TRBJ2-7; cdr3_nt: TGCGCCAGCAGCTTATGGGACGACTACGAGCAGTACTTC; cdr3_aa: CASSLWDDYEQYF
v_call: TRBV6-6; d_call: NA; clone_size: NA; j_call: TRBJ1-3; cdr3_nt: TGTGCCAGCAGTTACCTTTCGGGGGTCTCTGGAAACACCATATATTTT; cdr3_aa: CASSYLSGVSGNTIYF
v_call: TRBV14; d_call: TRBD2; clone_size: once; j_call: TRBJ2-2; cdr3_nt: TGTGCCAGCAGCCAACATTCGGGACTAGCGTTCGCGAACACCGGGGAGCTGTTTTTT; cdr3_aa: CASSQHSGLAFANTGELFF
v_call: TRBV13; d_call: NA; clone_size: NA; j_call: TRBJ2-1; cdr3_nt: TGTGCCAGCAGTCTATATAATGAGCAGTTCTTC; cdr3_aa: CASSLYNEQFF
v_call: TRBV28; d_call: NA; clone_size: NA; j_call: TRBJ2-7; cdr3_nt: TGTGCCAGCAGGGAAGGTGCAACCCCAGACTTC; cdr3_aa: CASREGATPDF
v_call: TRBV5-4; d_call: TRBD2; clone_size: NA; j_call: TRBJ2-7; cdr3_nt: TGTGCCAGCAGCTCGAAAGCGGGAGGGCCGGGCGAGCAGTACTTC; cdr3_aa: CASSSKAGGPGEQYF
v_call: TRBV11-2; d_call: TRBD2; clone_size: NA; j_call: TRBJ2-1; cdr3_nt: TGTGCCAGCAGCTTAGGGGGGGCTAGCGGGAGAAGGGACAATGAGCAGTTCTTC; cdr3_aa: CASSLGGASGRRDNEQFF
v_call: TRBV9; d_call: NA; clone_size: NA; j_call: TRBJ2-3; cdr3_nt: TGTGCCAGCAGCCCTCAAGCCCCCCTGACGGCAGATACGCAGTATTTT; cdr3_aa: CASSPQAPLTADTQYF
v_call: TRBV7-9; d_call: TRBD2; clone_size: once; j_call: TRBJ2-1; cdr3_nt: TGTGCCGAGGCAGCGGGGTCCTACAATGAGCAGTTCTTC; cdr3_aa: CAEAAGSYNEQFF
v_call: TRBV11-2; d_call: TRBD2; clone_size: once; j_call: TRBJ2-1; cdr3_nt: TGTGCCAGCAGCTCCAGACTAGCGGGCCACAATGAGCAGTTCTTC; cdr3_aa: CASSSRLAGHNEQFF
v_call: TRBV27; d_call: NA; clone_size: NA; j_call: TRBJ2-2; cdr3_nt: TGTGCCAGCAGTCTTCTCCTCCGTAGAGGGGCTGGCGGGGAGCTGTTTTTT; cdr3_aa: CASSLLLRRGAGGELFF
v_call: TRBV7-6; d_call: NA; clone_size: NA; j_call: TRBJ2-7; cdr3_nt: TGTGCCAGCAGCTTAGTCAGCGACTGGGCCTACGAGCAGTACTTC; cdr3_aa: CASSLVSDWAYEQYF
v_call: TRBV11-3; d_call: TRBD2; clone_size: NA; j_call: TRBJ2-3; cdr3_nt: TGTGCCAGCAGCACAACTAGCGGGGGCACAGATACGCAGTATTTT; cdr3_aa: CASSTTSGGTDTQYF
v_call: TRBV5-1; d_call: NA; clone_size: NA; j_call: TRBJ2-2; cdr3_nt: TGCGCCAGCAGCTGGGACTACCAGGGGACCGGGGAGCTGTTTTTT; cdr3_aa: CASSWDYQGTGELFF
v_call: TRBV2; d_call: NA; clone_size: NA; j_call: TRBJ2-3; cdr3_nt: TGTGCCAGCGCGGGTTCGGGCGGAGATACGCAGTATTTT; cdr3_aa: CASAGSGGDTQYF
v_call: TRBV27; d_call: NA; clone_size: NA; j_call: TRBJ2-7; cdr3_nt: TGTGCCAGCAGTTTATCGAGGGAGTACGAGCAGTACTTC; cdr3_aa: CASSLSREYEQYF
v_call: TRBV7-2; d_call: TRBD1; clone_size: NA; j_call: TRBJ1-2; cdr3_nt: TGTGCCAGCAGCCCTCTCGGACAGGGGAGCTATGGCTACACCTTC; cdr3_aa: CASSPLGQGSYGYTF
v_call: TRBV5-1; d_call: TRBD2; clone_size: once; j_call: TRBJ2-1; cdr3_nt: TGCGCCAGCAGCTTAGGAATTTTAGCGGGACCCGACAATGAGCAGTTCTTC; cdr3_aa: CASSLGILAGPDNEQFF
v_call: TRBV5-6; d_call: TRBD2; clone_size: NA; j_call: TRBJ2-1; cdr3_nt: TGTGCCAGCAGCTTGCGCCACCCGGGAGGGAATGAGCAGTTCTTC; cdr3_aa: CASSLRHPGGNEQFF
v_call: TRBV25-1; d_call: TRBD2; clone_size: NA; j_call: TRBJ2-1; cdr3_nt: TGTGCCAGCGGCGGGAGTAGGACCTACAATGAGCAGTTCTTC; cdr3_aa: CASGGSRTYNEQFF
v_call: TRBV9; d_call: NA; clone_size: once; j_call: TRBJ2-7; cdr3_nt: TGTGCCAGCAGCGTAGCCTCGTCCTACGAGCAGTACTTC; cdr3_aa: CASSVASSYEQYF
v_call: TRBV5-4; d_call: NA; clone_size: NA; j_call: TRBJ1-2; cdr3_nt: TGTGCCAGCAGCCCGGTTGGGACACTTAATTATGGCTACACCTTC; cdr3_aa: CASSPVGTLNYGYTF
v_call: TRBV7-3; d_call: NA; clone_size: NA; j_call: TRBJ2-2; cdr3_nt: TGTGCCAGCAGCTTAGGGCAGAACACCGGGGAGCTGTTTTTT; cdr3_aa: CASSLGQNTGELFF
v_call: TRBV5-4; d_call: NA; clone_size: NA; j_call: TRBJ2-1; cdr3_nt: TGTGCCAGCAGCTTGGAGCTCTACAATGAGCAGTTCTTC; cdr3_aa: CASSLELYNEQFF
v_call: TRBV18; d_call: NA; clone_size: NA; j_call: TRBJ2-3; cdr3_nt: TGTGCCAGCTCACCAATCGGGTTCCAGGATACGCAGTATTTT; cdr3_aa: CASSPIGFQDTQYF
v_call: TRBV27; d_call: NA; clone_size: NA; j_call: TRBJ2-5; cdr3_nt: TGTGCCAGCAGCGCCCAAGAGACCCAGTACTTC; cdr3_aa: CASSAQETQYF
v_call: TRBV25-1; d_call: TRBD2; clone_size: NA; j_call: TRBJ2-3; cdr3_nt: TGTGCCAGCAGTGCCCTAGATACTAGCGCCAACACAGATACGCAGTATTTT; cdr3_aa: CASSALDTSANTDTQYF
v_call: TRBV28; d_call: NA; clone_size: once; j_call: TRBJ2-7; cdr3_nt: TGTGCCAGCACAGGGTCCTACGAGCAGTACTTC; cdr3_aa: CASTGSYEQYF
v_call: TRBV5-6; d_call: NA; clone_size: NA; j_call: TRBJ2-7; cdr3_nt: TGTGCCAGCAGCCTGGGTAGGGGGTCCTACGAGCAGTACTTC; cdr3_aa: CASSLGRGSYEQYF
v_call: TRBV5-8; d_call: TRBD1; clone_size: NA; j_call: TRBJ2-7; cdr3_nt: TGTGCCAGCAGCTATTTGTGGATGACAGGGGAATTCTACGAGCAGTACTTC; cdr3_aa: CASSYLWMTGEFYEQYF
v_call: TRBV5-1; d_call: NA; clone_size: NA; j_call: TRBJ1-4; cdr3_nt: TGCGCCAGCAGCTTGGGTACAGTAGTGGAAAAACTGTTTTTT; cdr3_aa: CASSLGTVVEKLFF
v_call: TRBV5-1; d_call: NA; clone_size: NA; j_call: TRBJ2-7; cdr3_nt: TGCGCCAGCAGCTTGGTTGCAGGGCTCGACGAGCAGTACTTC; cdr3_aa: CASSLVAGLDEQYF
v_call: TRBV2; d_call: NA; clone_size: NA; j_call: TRBJ1-1; cdr3_nt: TGTGCCAGCCGACAGGAAATGAACACTGAAGCTTTCTTT; cdr3_aa: CASRQEMNTEAFF
v_call: TRBV27; d_call: NA; clone_size: NA; j_call: TRBJ1-1; cdr3_nt: TGTGCCAGCACATCACAGGACTTGAACACTGAAGCTTTCTTT; cdr3_aa: CASTSQDLNTEAFF
v_call: TRBV7-6; d_call: TRBD2; clone_size: few; j_call: TRBJ2-3; cdr3_nt: TGTGCCAGCAGCTTAGGGACTAGCGGCACAGATACGCAGTATTTT; cdr3_aa: CASSLGTSGTDTQYF
v_call: TRBV25-1; d_call: NA; clone_size: NA; j_call: TRBJ1-1; cdr3_nt: TGTGCCAGCAGTGAATATGGGTTCACTGAAGCTTTCTTT; cdr3_aa: CASSEYGFTEAFF
v_call: TRBV7-6; d_call: TRBD2; clone_size: NA; j_call: TRBJ2-3; cdr3_nt: TGTGCCAGCAGCTTAGCTGGGTTGGAGCGGGACACAGATACGCAGTATTTT; cdr3_aa: CASSLAGLERDTDTQYF
v_call: TRBV10-2; d_call: NA; clone_size: NA; j_call: TRBJ1-1; cdr3_nt: TGCGCCACTAATCCCGGGGAGGCAAAAGAAGCTTTCTTT; cdr3_aa: CATNPGEAKEAFF
v_call: TRBV5-1; d_call: NA; clone_size: NA; j_call: TRBJ1-4; cdr3_nt: TGCGCCAGCAGCTTTGGGCAGGATGGTGAAAAACTGTTTTTT; cdr3_aa: CASSFGQDGEKLFF
v_call: TRBV27; d_call: NA; clone_size: NA; j_call: TRBJ2-7; cdr3_nt: TGTGCCAGCAGTTTCCACAGCCGGTTCTCGGAGCAGTACTTC; cdr3_aa: CASSFHSRFSEQYF
v_call: TRBV28; d_call: NA; clone_size: NA; j_call: TRBJ1-4; cdr3_nt: TGTGCCAGCATCGGTTCAGGGCCTGGGGAAAAACTGTTTTTT; cdr3_aa: CASIGSGPGEKLFF
v_call: TRBV7-9; d_call: TRBD1; clone_size: NA; j_call: TRBJ2-1; cdr3_nt: TGTGCCAGCAGCTATCGACAGGGGTGGAATGAGCAGTTCTTC; cdr3_aa: CASSYRQGWNEQFF
v_call: TRBV19; d_call: NA; clone_size: NA; j_call: TRBJ1-1; cdr3_nt: TGTGCCAGTAGTATCAGGGCGGGAACTGAAGCTTTCTTT; cdr3_aa: CASSIRAGTEAFF
v_call: TRBV7-2; d_call: TRBD1; clone_size: NA; j_call: TRBJ2-3; cdr3_nt: TGTGCTAGCAGCTTAAGCCCAGGGGGCGTAGATACGCAGTATTTT; cdr3_aa: CASSLSPGGVDTQYF
v_call: TRBV28; d_call: NA; clone_size: NA; j_call: TRBJ1-2; cdr3_nt: TGTGCCAGCAGCGACATCCGGGAATTCGAGACGTCGAACTATGGCTACACCTTC; cdr3_aa: CASSDIREFETSNYGYTF
v_call: TRBV7-6; d_call: NA; clone_size: NA; j_call: TRBJ2-3; cdr3_nt: TGTGCCAGCAGTAGATGGGCTGATACGCAGTATTTT; cdr3_aa: CASSRWADTQYF
v_call: TRBV11-1; d_call: NA; clone_size: NA; j_call: TRBJ1-1; cdr3_nt: TGTGCCAGCAGCCCACGACAGTACACTGAAGCTTTCTTT; cdr3_aa: CASSPRQYTEAFF
v_call: TRBV7-2; d_call: NA; clone_size: NA; j_call: TRBJ2-1; cdr3_nt: TGTGCCAGCAGCTTAGGTTGGGTCAGTGAGCAGTTCTTC; cdr3_aa: CASSLGWVSEQFF
v_call: TRBV7-2; d_call: NA; clone_size: once; j_call: TRBJ2-3; cdr3_nt: TGTGCCAGCAGCTTAGCGGCTGATGTTACGCAGTATTTT; cdr3_aa: CASSLAADVTQYF
v_call: TRBV5-1; d_call: NA; clone_size: NA; j_call: TRBJ1-1; cdr3_nt: TGCGCCAGCACCCCTTTGGGGAGGGGGATCACTGAAGCTTTCTTT; cdr3_aa: CASTPLGRGITEAFF
v_call: TRBV29-1; d_call: TRBD1; clone_size: NA; j_call: TRBJ2-1; cdr3_nt: TGCAGCGTCGCTCCCGGGACAGGGTTGGGGGGATCTGGGAACAATGAGCAGTTCTTC; cdr3_aa: CSVAPGTGLGGSGNNEQFF
v_call: TRBV6-1; d_call: TRBD1; clone_size: NA; j_call: TRBJ2-5; cdr3_nt: TGTGCCAGCAGCCGCTCAGGGACAGCCCAAGAGACCCAGTACTTC; cdr3_aa: CASSRSGTAQETQYF
v_call: TRBV7-7; d_call: TRBD1; clone_size: once; j_call: TRBJ2-5; cdr3_nt: TGTGCTAGCAGCTTAGATGGGACAGGGGTCGGAGAGACCCAGTACTTC; cdr3_aa: CASSLDGTGVGETQYF
v_call: TRBV9; d_call: TRBD1; clone_size: NA; j_call: TRBJ1-3; cdr3_nt: TGTGCCAGCAGCGTTTCAACAGACAGGGGGGTTTTATCTGGAAACACCATATATTTT; cdr3_aa: CASSVSTDRGVLSGNTIYF
v_call: TRBV11-2; d_call: TRBD1; clone_size: NA; j_call: TRBJ1-3; cdr3_nt: TGTGCCAGTAAAACAGGGGTGCGGGGAAACACCATATATTTT; cdr3_aa: CASKTGVRGNTIYF
v_call: TRBV20-1; d_call: NA; clone_size: once; j_call: TRBJ2-1; cdr3_nt: TGCAGTGCTTACCGGGACTCTCAGTTCTTC; cdr3_aa: CSAYRDSQFF
v_call: TRBV9; d_call: TRBD2; clone_size: once; j_call: TRBJ2-1; cdr3_nt: TGTGCCAGCAGCGTAGAGGGGCGGGGGTCCTACAATGAGCAGTTCTTC; cdr3_aa: CASSVEGRGSYNEQFF
v_call: TRBV9; d_call: NA; clone_size: once; j_call: TRBJ2-2; cdr3_nt: TGTGCCAGCAGCGTAGTAGGGTCGGCCGGGGAGCTGTTTTTT; cdr3_aa: CASSVVGSAGELFF
v_call: TRBV5-5; d_call: NA; clone_size: NA; j_call: TRBJ2-7; cdr3_nt: TGTGCCAGCAGCTTGGGGGATAGCGGACCACGGTACGAGCAGTACTTC; cdr3_aa: CASSLGDSGPRYEQYF